This T cell receptor (beta chain) is from a study of T cell changes during pregnancy in multiple sclerosis. The method was immunoSEQ multiplex PCR; TCRdb's version includes in-frame clones alone and lacks a portion of them. The profile shows under 70,000 clones, 91% of them singletons. Trimming cost V 5 bases and J 7 bases, with 14 bases left between them. The CDR3 consists of 13 residues. The V gene's germline CDR1 is SGHTA and CDR2 FQGNSA. Sequencing was performed on peripheral blood, taken after pregnancy. The clonotype originates from a female donor in good health, enrolled as a control in a pregnancy study. The V gene is TRBV7-2, the J gene TRBJ1-1; weak D call: TRBD1 (5 bases). The CDR3 DNA follows: TGTGCCAGCAGCGCCCGGAGGGACGGTGAAGCTTTCTTT. It specifies CASSARRDGEAFF. Using reference TRBV7-2 and TRBJ1-1 for the parts outside the CDR3, the full variable domain is GAGVSQSPSNKVTEKGKDVELRCDPISGHTALYWYRQSLGQGLEFLIYFQGNSAPDKSGLPSDRFSAERTGGSVSTLTIQRTQQEDSAVYLCASSARRDGEAFFGQGTRLTVV.